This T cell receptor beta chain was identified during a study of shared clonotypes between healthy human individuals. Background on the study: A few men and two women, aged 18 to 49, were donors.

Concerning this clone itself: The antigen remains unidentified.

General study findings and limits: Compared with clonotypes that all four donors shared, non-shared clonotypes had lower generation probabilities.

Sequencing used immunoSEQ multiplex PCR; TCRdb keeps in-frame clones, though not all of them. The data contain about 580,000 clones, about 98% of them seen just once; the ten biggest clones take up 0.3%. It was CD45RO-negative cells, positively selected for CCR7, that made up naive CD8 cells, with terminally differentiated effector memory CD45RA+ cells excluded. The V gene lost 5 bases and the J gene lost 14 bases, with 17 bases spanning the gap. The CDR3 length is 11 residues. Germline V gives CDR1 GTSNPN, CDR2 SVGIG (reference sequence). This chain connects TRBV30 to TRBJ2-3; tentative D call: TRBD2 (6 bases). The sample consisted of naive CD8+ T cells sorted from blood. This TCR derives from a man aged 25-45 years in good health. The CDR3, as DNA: TGTGCCTGGGAGGGGCCCAGCGGGTGGTATTTT. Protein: CAWEGPSGWYF.